These 20 T cell receptor beta chains share one sample of origin, sequenced in a study of T cell repertoires in cytomegalovirus infection. MiXCR, run by TCRdb on the reads, gives a single entry per CDR3 protein. The sample yields around 430,000 distinct CDR3 sequences, more than 40% seen once. These receptors are not linked to any known antigen. The sequenced sample was cultured PBMCs, obtained from culture after CMV antigen stimulation. Every receptor here comes from a human donor in good health (CMV status not recorded). Some clones in this sample may be carry-over from other donors' samples.

This clonotype turned up a few times. The rearrangement joins TRBV11-2 to TRBJ1-2; D is possibly TRBD1 (5 bases). Germline lookup yields CDR1 SGHAT and CDR2 FQNNGV. The CDR3 covers 15 residues. V lost 4 bases and J lost 5, with 17 bases in between. CDR3 sequence reads: CASSSPGTELYGYTF. The CDR3, as DNA: TGTGCCAGCAGCTCGCCCGGGACGGAGCTATATGGCTACACCTTC.

J is TRBJ2-7 and V is TRBV20-1; D remains unclear. Germline lookup yields CDR1 DFQATT and CDR2 SNEGSKA (reference sequence). The CDR3 totals 12 residues. The germline V and J ends were trimmed by 5 bases and 5 bases, with 13 bases remaining between them. This chain's CDR3 is CSALWQVDEQYF. In DNA form, the CDR3 reads TGCAGTGCTCTTTGGCAGGTAGACGAGCAGTACTTC.

The CDR3 here is CASSLMSGGGEKLFF. CDR3 DNA: TGTGCCAGCAGCTTAATGTCAGGGGGCGGTGAAAAACTGTTTTTT. The chain combines TRBV7-2 with TRBJ1-4; TRBD1 matches at 8 bases. The CDR3 spans 15 residues. Germline V gives CDR1 SGHTA, CDR2 FQGNSA. The V gene end was trimmed by 2 bases and the J gene end by 7 bases; junction bases not matched to a gene: 6.

This clonotype appeared many times. The CDR3 DNA reads TGTGCCAGCAGCTTAGATGCAGGACTCAACCCGACTAGCACAGATACGCAGTATTTT. Translation: CASSLDAGLNPTSTDTQYF. V usage is TRBV7-2 and J usage is TRBJ2-3; perhaps TRBD2 as D (5 bases). The V gene lost 1 base and the J gene lost 0 bases, with 20 bases spanning the gap. This CDR3 region has 19 residues. CDR1 is SGHTA and CDR2 is FQGNSA in the germline V gene.

J is TRBJ2-5 and V is TRBV27, with D tentatively TRBD2 (5 bases). Germline V gene sequence: CDR1 MNHEY, CDR2 SMNVEV (reference sequence). The CDR3 covers 14 residues. V was pared by 3 bases and J by 5 bases, with 13 bases between. Here the CDR3 DNA reads TGTGCCAGCAGTTTTTCGGCTAGCCGGGAGACCCAGTACTTC. It encodes CASSFSASRETQYF.

The chain recombines TRBV7-2 with TRBJ1-5; unclear D gene. Germline CDR1 and CDR2: SGHTA and FQGNSA. V was clipped by 1 base and J by 0 bases, with 7 bases between them. This CDR3 region has 15 residues. Here the CDR3 DNA reads TGTGCCAGCAGCTTAGTGTATGCTAGCAATCAGCCCCAGCATTTT. Translating it yields CASSLVYASNQPQHF. The entire variable domain, with the rest obtained from reference TRBV7-2 and TRBJ1-5, is as follows: GAGVSQSPSNKVTEKGKDVELRCDPISGHTALYWYRQSLGQGLEFLIYFQGNSAPDKSGLPSDRFSAERTGGSVSTLTIQRTQQEDSAVYLCASSLVYASNQPQHFGDGTRLSIL.

This chain joins TRBV20-1 and TRBJ2-2, with 9 bases matching TRBD1. Germline loops: CDR1 DFQATT, CDR2 SNEGSKA (reference sequence). CDR3 length: 15 residues. V lost 5 bases and J lost 6; bases outside the gene matches: 10. In DNA form, the CDR3 reads TGCAGTGCTCCGAGAGCGGGACAGGGCTCCGGGGAGCTGTTTTTT. Protein product: CSAPRAGQGSGELFF.

This chain links TRBV19 with TRBJ2-7; 12 bases map to TRBD1. CDR1 and CDR2 (germline): LNHDA, SQIVND (reference sequence). This CDR3 spans 16 amino acids. J lost 6 bases, V lost 5 bases, and 11 bases had no gene match. The CDR3 DNA sequence: TGTGCCAGTAGTCCCGGGACAGGGGGCGCAGTAGGCGAGCAGTACTTC. Its protein is CASSPGTGGAVGEQYF.

This clonotype was observed a few times. The chain combines TRBV7-2 with TRBJ2-1; 10 bases map to TRBD2. Germline lookup yields CDR1 SGHTA and CDR2 FQGNSA. With 5 bases clipped from V and 2 bases from J, the junction kept 3 bases outside the gene matches. The CDR3 runs 15 residues. The CDR3 DNA follows: TGTGCCAGCAGCCCCACTAGCGGGACCTACAATGAGCAGTTCTTC. It yields the protein CASSPTSGTYNEQFF.

The chain recombines TRBV9 with TRBJ2-2; D is possibly TRBD2 (7 bases). Germline lookup yields CDR1 SGDLS and CDR2 YYNGEE. Trimming stripped 3 bases from V and 3 bases from J, with 15 bases between. The CDR3 has 16 residues. The CDR3, as DNA: TGTGCCAGCAGCGGCAGGAGGGGGGGTCACACCGGGGAGCTGTTTTTT. Its protein product is CASSGRRGGHTGELFF. Together with reference TRBV9 and TRBJ2-2, the CDR3 gives the full variable domain: DSGVTQTPKHLITATGQRVTLRCSPRSGDLSVYWYQQSLDQGLQFLIQYYNGEERAKGNILERFSAQQFPDLHSELNLSSLELGDSALYFCASSGRRGGHTGELFFGEGSRLTVL.

This chain uses TRBV10-3 with TRBJ2-7; D may be TRBD2 (5 bases). The germline CDR1 and CDR2 sequences are ENHRY and SYGVKD. This CDR3 has 13 amino acids. V was cut by 6 bases and J by 3 bases, with 12 bases left in between. The CDR3, as DNA: TGTGCCATCAGGCTAGCCAGCGGCTACGAGCAGTACTTC. This codes for CAIRLASGYEQYF.

The genes are TRBV7-6 and TRBJ2-1, with TRBD2 identical over 14 bases. From germline, CDR1 is SGHVS and CDR2 FNYEAQ. Trimming at V came to 4 bases and at J to 9 bases, leaving 8 bases not matched to a gene. CDR3 length equals 16 residues. CDR3 DNA sequence: TGTGCCAGCAGCTCGGACCTGACTAGCGGGAGGGGTGAGCAGTTCTTC. It specifies CASSSDLTSGRGEQFF.

This clonotype was detected a few times. The rearrangement uses TRBV2 and TRBJ2-1; D perhaps matches TRBD1 (7 bases). The germline V gene has CDR1 SNHLY and CDR2 FYNNEI. CDR3 size: 17 residues. V lost 6 bases to trimming and J lost 0 bases, with 18 bases between them. The CDR3 here is CASRPYSGGSSYNEQFF. CDR3 nucleotides: TGTGCCAGCAGACCATACTCAGGGGGGAGCTCCTACAATGAGCAGTTCTTC.

V usage is TRBV7-2 and J usage is TRBJ2-3; TRBD1 might be the D (6 bases). Trimming took off 3 bases at V and 2 bases at J, with 9 bases between the two ends. The CDR3 runs to 14 residues. CDR1 and CDR2 from the germline V gene are SGHTA and FQGNSA. CDR3 sequence reads: CASSFTGYTDTQYF. The CDR3 nucleotides read TGTGCCAGCAGCTTTACAGGGTACACAGATACGCAGTATTTT. Supplemented by reference TRBV7-2 and TRBJ2-3, the full variable domain reads GAGVSQSPSNKVTEKGKDVELRCDPISGHTALYWYRQSLGQGLEFLIYFQGNSAPDKSGLPSDRFSAERTGGSVSTLTIQRTQQEDSAVYLCASSFTGYTDTQYFGPGTRLTVL.

There are a few counts of this clonotype. This rearrangement joins TRBV7-8 to TRBJ1-3; D is ambiguous. The CDR3 is 18 amino acids. V was pared by 2 bases and J by 2 bases, with 19 bases between. The germline V gene has CDR1 SGHVS and CDR2 FQNEAQ. The CDR3 sequence is CASSLLEDGSVAGNTIYF. The CDR3 region has the DNA TGTGCCAGCAGCTTACTAGAGGACGGAAGTGTAGCTGGAAACACCATATATTTT.

This clonotype came up a few times. The V call is TRBV2, the J call TRBJ2-3; D gene unclear. The V end was cut by 6 bases, the J end by 4 bases, with 8 bases between. Per the germline V gene, CDR1 is SNHLY and CDR2 is FYNNEI. The length of the CDR3 is 12 residues. The CDR3 DNA sequence: TGTGCCAGCAGCCGGTCGGCAGATACGCAGTATTTT. Encoded protein: CASSRSADTQYF.

The table lists this clonotype with a few counts. The genes are TRBV7-6 and TRBJ2-2; maybe TRBD1 (5 bases). The CDR3 extends over 15 amino acids. The germline CDR1 and CDR2 sequences are SGHVS and FNYEAQ. V was clipped by 5 bases and J by 7 bases, with 17 bases between them. Here the CDR3 reads CASSPDRNLNGELFF. Here the CDR3 DNA reads TGTGCCAGCAGCCCAGACAGAAACCTTAACGGGGAGCTGTTTTTT. Using reference TRBV7-6 and TRBJ2-2 for the parts outside the CDR3, the full variable domain is GAGVSQSPRYKVTKRGQDVALRCDPISGHVSLYWYRQALGQGPEFLTYFNYEAQQDKSGLPNDRFSAERPEGSISTLTIQRTEQRDSAMYRCASSPDRNLNGELFFGEGSRLTVL.

The rearrangement uses TRBV12-3 or TRBV12-4 and TRBJ2-3; D gene unclear. There are 17 residues in the CDR3. Trimming took 0 bases from V and 4 from J, leaving 17 bases between them. CDR3 in amino acids: CASSLAREALPADTQYF. DNA for the CDR3: TGTGCCAGCAGTTTAGCGCGAGAGGCCCTCCCAGCAGATACGCAGTATTTT.

This chain uses TRBV7-8 with TRBJ2-3, with 8 nucleotides matching TRBD2. The germline V gene has CDR1 SGHVS and CDR2 FQNEAQ. The ends lost 4 bases at V and 6 bases at J; junction bases unmatched: 6. The CDR3 extends over 14 amino acids. CDR3 sequence: CASSSERGWDTQYF. For the CDR3, the DNA is TGTGCCAGCAGCTCCGAGCGGGGGTGGGATACGCAGTATTTT.

In its sample, this clonotype was seen a few times. The chain uses TRBV7-2 and TRBJ1-1, with 8 bases matching TRBD1. The CDR3 contains 14 residues. The germline V gene has CDR1 SGHTA and CDR2 FQGNSA. Losses at the gene ends were 5 bases for V and 5 bases for J; bases not matched to a gene: 7. The CDR3 sequence: CASSASQGGTEAFF. The CDR3 DNA sequence: TGTGCCAGCAGCGCCTCACAGGGGGGTACTGAAGCTTTCTTT.